The source of this T cell receptor beta chain is a study of blood T cells in healthy people across ages. Deletions cut 7 bases from V and 8 bases from J, with 21 bases between. The germline gives CDR1 LGHNA, CDR2 YNFKEQ. This CDR3 is built from 15 residues. The table lists this clonotype with a few counts. Then a second PCR, running roughly 7 to 11 cycles, was carried out with a sample-barcoded 5' primer and a J-beta primer mix. TCRdb re-derived calls from the 5' RACE reads in MiXCR, one entry per CDR3 protein. In the table there are over 1,300,000 distinct CDR3 sequences, approximately 59% of which are singletons.

The sequence derives from a man younger than 35 in good health. Sequencing was carried out using blood. The chain employs TRBV4-2 and TRBJ2-1; D is ambiguous. Here the CDR3 reads CASNPFYSGPDEQFF. The CDR3 DNA is TGTGCCAGCAACCCCTTCTACTCAGGTCCGGATGAGCAGTTCTTC.